Below, 27 T cell receptor beta chains from the same sample are listed, as sequenced in a study of CD8 T cells in Susac syndrome. Reverse transcription used about 0.45 to 1 ug RNA and random hexamers. TCRdb itself ran the immunoSEQ multiplex PCR reads through MiXCR, one entry per CDR3 protein. The sample shows roughly 120,000 distinct CDR3 sequences, about 95% of them seen only once. Sequencing was carried out using CD4+ T cells from PBMCs. These receptors all stem from a human donor in good health.

The V and J genes are TRBV7-8 and TRBJ2-7, with 8 bases identical to TRBD2. V shed 4 bases and J 3 bases; nucleotides not matched to a gene: 8. Germline V gives CDR1 SGHVS, CDR2 FQNEAQ. The CDR3 is 15 amino acids. CDR3 DNA: TGTGCCAGCAGCTCTTCGGGGGGGGCCGGCTACGAGCAGTACTTC. Encoded protein: CASSSSGGAGYEQYF.

V usage is TRBV6-1 and J usage is TRBJ2-5; 8 bases are a match to TRBD2. J gave up 4 bases and V 6 bases, and 19 bases lay outside the gene matches. This CDR3 region has 18 residues. Germline lookup yields CDR1 MNHNS and CDR2 SASEGT. Here the CDR3 reads CASSSDRGSGVGRETQYF. As DNA, the CDR3 is TGTGCCAGCAGCTCCGACCGGGGTAGCGGGGTCGGCCGAGAGACCCAGTACTTC.

The rearrangement uses TRBV7-2 and TRBJ2-7; 9 bases agree with TRBD1. The length of the CDR3 is 15 residues. Per the germline V gene, CDR1 is SGHTA and CDR2 is FQGNSA. V was pared by 11 bases and J by 0 bases, with 11 bases of the junction left unmatched. DNA for the CDR3: TGTGCCTCCCGCACAGGGGGCTTAGGCTCCTACGAGCAGTACTTC. Amino acids: CASRTGGLGSYEQYF. The entire variable domain, with the rest obtained from reference TRBV7-2 and TRBJ2-7, is as follows: GAGVSQSPSNKVTEKGKDVELRCDPISGHTALYWYRQSLGQGLEFLIYFQGNSAPDKSGLPSDRFSAERTGGSVSTLTIQRTQQEDSAVYLCASRTGGLGSYEQYFGPGTRLTVT.

The rearrangement joins TRBV5-4 to TRBJ2-7, with 8 bases that match TRBD2. Germline loops: CDR1 SGHNT, CDR2 YYREEE (reference sequence). After removal of 3 bases from V and 2 bases from J, the junction contained 7 bases not matched to a gene. CDR3 length equals 15 residues. The CDR3 DNA reads as TGTGCCAGCAGCTGGGAGCGGGAGTCGACCTACGAGCAGTACTTC. This encodes CASSWERESTYEQYF. The variable domain in full, completed from reference TRBV5-4 and TRBJ2-7, reads ETGVTQSPTHLIKTRGQQVTLRCSSQSGHNTVSWYQQALGQGPQFIFQYYREEENGRGNFPPRFSGLQFPNYSSELNVNALELDDSALYLCASSWERESTYEQYFGPGTRLTVT.

The chain recombines TRBV2 with TRBJ1-4; D not resolved. V was shortened by 10 bases and J by 0 bases, with 12 bases between the two germline ends. Germline assignment: CDR1 SNHLY and CDR2 FYNNEI. The length of the CDR3 is 14 residues. The CDR3 bases are TGTGCCATTCAGTGGACTGCAACTAATGAAAAACTGTTTTTT. This gives the protein CAIQWTATNEKLFF.

The chain's CDR3 is CAIREGQGQPQHF. The CDR3, as DNA: TGTGCCATCAGGGAGGGACAGGGCCAGCCCCAGCATTTT. The chain employs TRBV10-3 and TRBJ1-5, with TRBD1 identical over 9 bases. The V and J ends lost 6 bases and 7 bases, in that order; junction bases with no gene match: 4. The length of the CDR3 is 13 residues. CDR1 is ENHRY, CDR2 SYGVKD, per germline.

The chain employs TRBV20-1 and TRBJ2-5; D may be TRBD2 (6 bases). Trimming left V 0 bases short and J 5 bases short, with 10 bases between. The CDR3 length is 13 residues. CDR1 is DFQATT and CDR2 is SNEGSKA in the germline V gene (reference sequence). The CDR3 nucleotides are TGCAGTGCTAGAGAGACTAGTCGGGAGACCCAGTACTTC. Amino acids: CSARETSRETQYF.

The rearrangement uses TRBV5-1 and TRBJ2-7, with a weak D call TRBD1 (5 bases). V lost 4 bases and J lost 3, with 8 bases in between. CDR3 length equals 12 residues. Germline V CDR1 and CDR2: SGHRS, YFSETQ. The CDR3 nucleotides are TGCGCCAGCAGCGGACATTTCTACGAGCAGTACTTC. Its translation: CASSGHFYEQYF.

The gene calls are TRBV9 and TRBJ2-3; D is unclear. The CDR3 spans 15 residues. Germline V gene data show CDR1 as SGDLS and CDR2 as YYNGEE. Trimming cost V 4 bases and J 3 bases, with 15 bases left between them. The CDR3 region is CASSLRVGSTDTQYF. The CDR3 DNA sequence: TGTGCCAGCAGCCTCCGGGTTGGGTCAACAGATACGCAGTATTTT.

The J gene is TRBJ1-1, the V gene TRBV19; the D is unclear. There are 13 residues in the CDR3. Per germline, CDR1 LNHDA and CDR2 SQIVND (reference sequence). V gave up 5 bases and J gave up 11 bases, with 18 bases separating them. The CDR3 DNA sequence: TGTGCCAGTAGTGCCCGGGAATTAACTTTGGCTTTCTTT. Its translation is CASSARELTLAFF.

This clonotype was picked up one time. V usage is TRBV7-9 and J usage is TRBJ2-2; no reliable D call. The germline V gene encodes CDR1 SEHNR and CDR2 FQNEAQ (reference sequence). V gave up 7 bases and J gave up 6 bases, with 9 bases separating them. The CDR3 consists of 12 residues. The CDR3 spells CASTPEAGELFF. The CDR3 nucleotides read TGTGCCAGCACCCCAGAGGCCGGGGAGCTGTTTTTT. Filled out from reference TRBV7-9 and TRBJ2-2, the complete variable domain reads DTGVSQNPRHKITKRGQNVTFRCDPISEHNRLYWYRQTLGQGPEFLTYFQNEAQLEKSRLLSDRFSAERPKGSFSTLEIQRTEQGDSAMYLCASTPEAGELFFGEGSRLTVL.

This clonotype has just one count. This chain connects TRBV20-1 to TRBJ2-7; possibly TRBD1 for D (6 bases). V was shortened by 1 base and J by 6 bases, with 10 bases between the two germline ends. The germline V gene encodes CDR1 DFQATT and CDR2 SNEGSKA (reference sequence). This CDR3 is built from 12 residues. CDR3 protein: CSARGQGSEQYF. DNA of the CDR3: TGCAGTGCTAGAGGCCAGGGGAGCGAGCAGTACTTC.

The genes are TRBV29-1 and TRBJ2-1; 11 bases fit TRBD2. Germline-derived CDR1 and CDR2 are SQVTM and ANQGSEA. V dropped 2 bases and J dropped 0; count of bases not matched to a gene: 3. The CDR3 is 16 residues long. This CDR3 is CSVEITSGSSYNEQFF. In DNA form, the CDR3 reads TGCAGCGTTGAAATCACTAGCGGGAGCTCCTACAATGAGCAGTTCTTC.

This clonotype appeared once. CDR3 protein: CASKPPLLAGGFAGELFF. The CDR3 DNA reads TGTGCCAGCAAACCCCCCCTACTAGCGGGAGGGTTTGCCGGGGAGCTGTTTTTT. The chain carries TRBV3-1 and TRBJ2-2; 13 bases are shared with TRBD2. Germline loops: CDR1 LGHDT, CDR2 YNNKEL (reference sequence). The CDR3 contains 18 residues. V gave up 7 bases and J gave up 6 bases; unmatched junction bases: 14. Full variable domain (outside the CDR3, taken from reference TRBV3-1 and TRBJ2-2): DTAVSQTPKYLVTQMGNDKSIKCEQNLGHDTMYWYKQDSKKFLKIMFSYNNKELIINETVPNRFSPKSPDKAHLNLHINSLELGDSAVYFCASKPPLLAGGFAGELFFGEGSRLTVL.

The chain uses TRBV18 and TRBJ1-1, with a possible D match to TRBD1 (6 bases). This CDR3 comprises 15 residues. Trimming pared 2 bases from V and 2 bases from J, leaving 12 bases between. The germline gives CDR1 KGHSH, CDR2 LQKENI. In DNA, the CDR3 is TGTGCCAGCTCACCAGGACAGCCCTATAACACTGAAGCTTTCTTT. Its translation is CASSPGQPYNTEAFF.

The CDR3 is CASSQEARVREQYF. The CDR3 DNA follows: TGCGCCAGCAGCCAAGAGGCAAGGGTTAGGGAGCAGTACTTC. The chain couples TRBV4-3 to TRBJ2-7; D is ambiguous. This CDR3 spans 14 amino acids. With 0 bases removed from V and 7 bases from J, the gap between germline ends came to 13 bases. CDR1 is LGHNA, CDR2 YSLEER, per germline.

The chain links TRBV18 to TRBJ1-3; D not resolved. V was clipped by 3 bases and J by 0 bases, with 12 bases between them. The CDR3 contains 16 residues. CDR1 is KGHSH, CDR2 LQKENI, per germline. As DNA, the CDR3 is TGTGCCAGCTCACCGTCGGGAGGCAGCTCTGGAAACACCATATATTTT. Translation: CASSPSGGSSGNTIYF.

This chain connects TRBV5-1 to TRBJ1-1; D remains ambiguous. The CDR3 consists of 14 residues. V lost 2 bases and J lost 1, with 9 bases in between. CDR1 is SGHRS and CDR2 is YFSETQ in the germline V gene. CDR3 amino acids: CASSLQPQNTEAFF. The DNA for the CDR3 is TGCGCCAGCAGCTTACAACCCCAGAACACTGAAGCTTTCTTT. Full variable domain (outside the CDR3, taken from reference TRBV5-1 and TRBJ1-1): KAGVTQTPRYLIKTRGQQVTLSCSPISGHRSVSWYQQTPGQGLQFLFEYFSETQRNKGNFPGRFSGRQFSNSRSEMNVSTLELGDSALYLCASSLQPQNTEAFFGQGTRLTVV.

The chain carries TRBV4-1 and TRBJ2-6; no reliable D call. The ends were cut back, 1 base at V and 4 bases at J, with 20 bases in the middle. CDR3 length equals 19 residues. Per the germline V gene, CDR1 is MGHRA and CDR2 is YSYEKL. The CDR3 sequence is CASSQVREAARMGANVLTF. In DNA form, the CDR3 reads TGCGCCAGCAGCCAAGTCAGAGAGGCCGCTAGGATGGGGGCCAACGTCCTGACTTTC.

The chain combines TRBV20-1 with TRBJ1-1; TRBD1 is a possible D gene (6 bases). In germline, CDR1 is DFQATT, CDR2 SNEGSKA (reference sequence). The CDR3 sequence is 13 residues long. The ends were cut back, 4 bases at V and 2 bases at J, with 11 bases in the middle. DNA of the CDR3: TGCAGTGCTAACAGGGATATAAACACTGAAGCTTTCTTT. The encoded protein is CSANRDINTEAFF.

J is TRBJ2-5 and V is TRBV7-2; TRBD1 might be the D (6 bases). Trimming removed 1 base from V and 5 bases from J, with 14 bases in between. Germline V gene sequence: CDR1 SGHTA, CDR2 FQGNSA. The CDR3 contains 15 residues. CDR3 in DNA: TGTGCCAGCAGCTTAGTTAGCCAGGGGCGGGAGACCCAGTACTTC. Protein: CASSLVSQGRETQYF.

V usage is TRBV7-2 and J usage is TRBJ2-3, with D uncertain. The length of the CDR3 is 14 residues. V gave up 8 bases and J gave up 4 bases, with 16 bases separating them. Germline-derived CDR1 and CDR2 are SGHTA and FQGNSA. The CDR3 coding sequence is TGTGCCAGCCGACCGACCCGAGGTGCAGATACGCAGTATTTT. Amino acids: CASRPTRGADTQYF.

This clonotype was detected a few times. This chain links TRBV5-1 with TRBJ2-1; 9 positions match TRBD2. This CDR3 contains 16 residues. Germline V gives CDR1 SGHRS, CDR2 YFSETQ. Trimming removed 4 bases from V and 2 bases from J; junction bases left unmatched: 7. This chain's CDR3 is CASSPREGLAYNEQFF. CDR3 sequence (DNA): TGCGCCAGCAGCCCGCGGGAGGGCCTCGCCTACAATGAGCAGTTCTTC.

The chain is built from TRBV29-1 and TRBJ2-5, with 16 bases lining up with TRBD2. Germline V lookup: CDR1 SQVTM, CDR2 ANQGSEA. CDR3 length: 17 residues. The junction had 13 bases not matched to a gene; V was cut back by 7 bases and J by 5 bases. CDR3 sequence reads: CSAPGLAGGMVSETQYF. The CDR3 coding sequence is TGCAGCGCTCCGGGACTAGCGGGAGGGATGGTTTCGGAGACCCAGTACTTC.

The chain couples TRBV29-1 to TRBJ1-1; D gene unclear. V was trimmed by 3 bases and J by 0 bases, leaving 11 bases between them. The CDR3 is 14 residues long. Germline CDR1 and CDR2: SQVTM and ANQGSEA. The CDR3 is CSVDVVGVNTEAFF. The CDR3 bases are TGCAGCGTTGATGTGGTCGGCGTGAACACTGAAGCTTTCTTT.

The CDR3 sequence: CASSPPGETQYF. In DNA, the CDR3 is TGTGCCAGCTCACCTCCAGGGGAGACCCAGTACTTC. The chain has TRBV18 and TRBJ2-5, with a weak D call TRBD1 (5 bases). CDR3 length: 12 residues. CDR1 is KGHSH, CDR2 LQKENI, per germline. Trimming shortened V by 3 bases and J by 5 bases, and 7 bases separated the two germline ends.

The CDR3 bases are TGTGCCAGCAGCTTATATGGATGGACAGGCTCTAACGAGCAGTACTTC. Amino acid sequence: CASSLYGWTGSNEQYF. The chain has TRBV11-2 and TRBJ2-7; TRBD1 aligns across 7 bases. Germline V CDR1 and CDR2: SGHAT, FQNNGV. This CDR3 is built from 16 residues. V lost 2 bases and J lost 5; bases outside the gene matches: 12.